The present entry profiles one T cell receptor (beta chain) with its context. A J-beta primer mix and a sample-barcoded 5' primer were used in a second PCR of roughly 6 to 12 cycles. TCRdb re-derived calls from the 5' RACE reads in MiXCR, one entry per CDR3 protein. The sample carries 1.2 million to 1.5 million distinct CDR3 sequences, approximately 59% recorded once. This CDR3 is built from 12 residues. The germline V gene encodes CDR1 GTSNPN and CDR2 SVGIG (reference sequence). V was trimmed by 2 bases and J by 5 bases, leaving 9 bases between them. This sample was included in a study of blood T cells in healthy people across ages.

The sequence derives from a man between 18 and 35 years old in good health. This chain joins TRBV30 and TRBJ1-1; D uncertain. Sequenced material: blood. This CDR3 is CAWSYGWTEAFF. DNA of the CDR3: TGTGCCTGGAGTTACGGGTGGACTGAAGCTTTCTTT.